This T cell receptor beta chain comes out of a study of technical replicates of blood from a handful of donors. Repertoires were generated with immunoSEQ multiplex PCR, while TCRdb's copy carries only in-frame clones and drops some. The top ten clones hold around 0.26% of a sample with 91,000 or so clones, about 96% of them seen once. The length of the CDR3 is 17 residues. Unmatched junction bases numbered 13, after V lost 5 bases and J lost 5 bases. Per the germline V gene, CDR1 is SGHVS and CDR2 is FQNEAQ. This sequence joins TRBV7-8 and TRBJ2-1, with TRBD2 matching 9 bases. Sequencing input: T cells isolated from PBMCs. The receptor was isolated from a human donor in good health. CDR3 bases: TGTGCCAGCAGCCCCCCTTCGACTAGCGGTCCAGACAATGAGCAGTTCTTC. Translated: CASSPPSTSGPDNEQFF. Together with reference TRBV7-8 and TRBJ2-1, the CDR3 gives the full variable domain: GAGVSQSPRYKVAKRGQDVALRCDPISGHVSLFWYQQALGQGPEFLTYFQNEAQLDKSGLPSDRFFAERPEGSVSTLKIQRTQQEDSAVYLCASSPPSTSGPDNEQFFGPGTRLTVL.